This T cell receptor beta chain is from a study of cytomegalovirus exposure and HLA in healthy donors. Study results and caveats: Many donors carried some public TCRs, although rarity characterized most TCR sequences. Follow-up analysis later connected one missense variant in DCLRE1C with trimming of TCR beta V- and J-genes.

This CDR3 is 17 amino acids long. The V gene lost 0 bases and the J gene lost 7 bases, with 16 bases spanning the gap. CDR1 and CDR2 (germline): MGHRA, YSYEKL. This clone was seen once. Its target is not known. The PCR made use of 60 Vbeta and 13 Jbeta primers. Original processing notes: An analysis performed later counted 70 million to 90 million unique TCR beta chains (approximately 11 million of them shared). Libraries were prepared by immunoSEQ multiplex PCR; TCRdb keeps only in-frame clonotypes and omits some of them. V and J calls and clone size come straight from that table; D and trimming were deduced from the DNA. The sample yields over 55,000 clones, over 75% seen once.

The chain joins TRBV4-1 to TRBJ1-6; D is possibly TRBD1 (6 bases). The sample consisted of PBMCs. The receptor comes from a woman aged 25 to 39 in good health and CMV-seronegative. The CDR3 DNA is TGCGCCAGCAGCCAAGATATCGCACAGGGTGGGAATTCACCCCTCCACTTT. Translating it yields CASSQDIAQGGNSPLHF.